This TCR beta chain was obtained from a study of T cells in Graves' hyperthyroidism and ophthalmopathy. Overall study context: Peripheral blood was acquired at first diagnosis, ahead of any therapy whatsoever.

Study conclusions and caveats: Most thyroid clonotypes that were expanded above 0.001 also turned up in blood. In simple terms, a model built on 13 V-J features told ophthalmopathy apart from stable hyperthyroidism.

This clonotype was seen repeatedly, ten times or more. What it binds is not known. Regions amplified from RNA transcripts were the TCR beta CDR3 regions. HTBI primers drove first-round RT-PCR of the TCR CDR3. TCRdb re-called the multiplex PCR reads with MiXCR, one entry per CDR3 protein. The table records hundreds of thousands of distinct CDR3 sequences, roughly 14% of them present only once. The CDR3 loop spans 12 amino acids. Germline CDR1 is PRHDT and CDR2 is FYEKMQ (reference sequence). Trimming took off 4 bases at V and 4 bases at J, with 7 bases between the two ends. The TCR originated in a man younger than 30 with Graves' ophthalmopathy. Sequencing input: blood. The V and J genes are TRBV13 and TRBJ1-2, with a weak D call TRBD1 (5 bases). The CDR3 loop reads CASSSQAYGYTF. The CDR3 bases are TGTGCCAGCAGCTCACAGGCCTATGGCTACACCTTC.